The 26 T cell receptor beta chains in this list originate from one sample, sequenced in a study of cytomegalovirus exposure and HLA in healthy donors. Measured with immunoSEQ multiplex PCR; TCRdb has only the in-frame clones, and not every one. Of 150,000 to 200,000 clones detected, over 65% appear once; the ten largest clones hold roughly 7%. Sequencing used PBMCs. These TCRs come from a man younger than 30 in good health and CMV-seropositive.

This sequence joins TRBV9 and TRBJ2-1, with D maybe TRBD2 (6 bases). In germline, CDR1 is SGDLS, CDR2 YYNGEE. The CDR3 extends over 16 amino acids. Trimming left V 5 bases short and J 8 bases short, with 23 bases between. Written as DNA, the CDR3 is TGTGCCAGCAGTCACCTGGGACTTGGGGAAAGGGATGAGCAGTTCTTC. It yields the protein CASSHLGLGERDEQFF.

This clone was detected only once. This chain joins TRBV5-6 and TRBJ2-1; TRBD2 might be the D (5 bases). Deletions cut 0 bases from V and 8 bases from J, with 12 bases between. CDR3 length equals 14 residues. CDR1 is SGHDT and CDR2 is YYEEEE in the germline V gene. The CDR3 bases are TGTGCCAGCAGCTTGGGAACTAGTTTACATGAGCAGTTCTTC. Its protein is CASSLGTSLHEQFF.

The chain employs TRBV7-9 and TRBJ2-7, with TRBD1 as a possible D gene (6 bases). There are 17 residues in the CDR3. Trimming removed 4 bases at V and 2 bases at J, with 21 bases between. CDR1 and CDR2 (germline): SEHNR, FQNEAQ (reference sequence). The DNA of the CDR3 is TGTGCCAGCAGCTCCCAGTCAGGGGTTCTGTCGACCTACGAGCAGTACTTC. It yields the protein CASSSQSGVLSTYEQYF.

This clone showed up just a few times. This sequence joins TRBV21-1 and TRBJ2-1; no check of the table's D call, TRBD2, against the DNA was made. TRBV21-1 is a listed pseudogene. The CDR3 has 14 residues. The CDR3: CASHSPGAVNEQFF. Here the CDR3 DNA reads TGTGCCAGCCACTCGCCGGGAGCAGTTAATGAGCAGTTCTTC.

The V call is TRBV5-6, the J call TRBJ2-3; D is undetermined. Germline assignment: CDR1 SGHDT and CDR2 YYEEEE. V shed 2 bases and J shed 4 bases, with 11 bases lying between them. The CDR3 runs 14 residues. CDR3 amino acids: CASSFRLRADTQYF. In DNA form, the CDR3 reads TGTGCCAGCAGCTTCCGGTTACGGGCAGATACGCAGTATTTT.

The J gene is TRBJ2-7, the V gene TRBV6-6; 8 positions agree with TRBD2. The CDR3 is 13 residues long. Germline assignment: CDR1 MNHNY and CDR2 SVGAGI (reference sequence). With 9 bases clipped from V and 6 bases from J, the junction kept 10 bases outside the gene matches. The DNA for the CDR3 is TGTGCCAGTGATTACGGGGGGGGTAGCGAGCAGTACTTC. Its protein is CASDYGGGSEQYF.

The chain joins TRBV10-3 to TRBJ2-3, with D possibly TRBD2 on 6 matching bases. Trimming removed 0 bases from V and 1 base from J, with 11 bases in between. The CDR3 contains 16 residues. Germline V gene lookup returns CDR1 ENHRY and CDR2 SYGVKD. This CDR3 is CAISESVGGGTDTQYF. In DNA, the CDR3 is TGTGCCATCAGTGAGTCTGTCGGGGGAGGCACAGATACGCAGTATTTT.

This clone was seen at least ten times. V gene TRBV11-3 combines with J gene TRBJ1-3; the match to TRBD1 covers 9 bases. Germline V lookup: CDR1 SGHNT, CDR2 YENEEA. CDR3 size: 18 residues. The trim removed 4 bases at V and 8 bases at J, leaving 18 bases unmatched. CDR3 nucleotide sequence: TGTGCCAGCAGCTCGAACGCTCGGGACAGGGTCCCTCGGGACACCATATATTTT. Its translation: CASSSNARDRVPRDTIYF.

This clone was picked up many times. This chain links TRBV6-4 with TRBJ2-1; tentative D call: TRBD1 (5 bases). Per germline, CDR1 MRHNA and CDR2 SNTAGT. This CDR3 contains 14 residues. Trimming took off 3 bases at V and 0 bases at J, with 6 bases between the two ends. Written as DNA, the CDR3 is TGTGCCAGCAGTGAAAGGGGCTCCTACAATGAGCAGTTCTTC. It yields the protein CASSERGSYNEQFF.

The rearrangement uses TRBV11-2 and TRBJ1-5; no firm D call. The germline V gene encodes CDR1 SGHAT and CDR2 FQNNGV. V was shortened by 5 bases and J by 3 bases, with 14 bases between the two germline ends. The CDR3 is 15 amino acids. For the CDR3, the DNA is TGTGCCAGCAGCCCCGGGAGGAGTTACAATCAGCCCCAGCATTTT. It specifies CASSPGRSYNQPQHF.

The chain recombines TRBV7-9 with TRBJ2-7; D is uncertain. Germline CDR1 and CDR2: SEHNR and FQNEAQ (reference sequence). This CDR3 is built from 12 residues. Trimming took 5 bases from V and 2 from J, leaving 7 bases between them. The CDR3 DNA reads as TGTGCCAGCAGCCCGAGGCCCTACGAGCAGTACTTC. Translated, it gives CASSPRPYEQYF.

This chain links TRBV7-9 with TRBJ1-5, with 9 positions matching TRBD1. The length of the CDR3 is 15 residues. From germline, CDR1 is SEHNR and CDR2 FQNEAQ (reference sequence). V lost 6 bases to trimming and J lost 2 bases; unmatched junction nucleotides: 5. DNA of the CDR3: TGTGCCAGCAGTGAACAGGGGGCCGGCAATCAGCCCCAGCATTTT. As protein: CASSEQGAGNQPQHF.

J is TRBJ2-5 and V is TRBV2; 7 nucleotides line up with TRBD2. Germline loops: CDR1 SNHLY, CDR2 FYNNEI. The V and J ends lost 5 bases and 3 bases, in that order; junction bases with no gene match: 9. CDR3 size: 15 residues. CDR3: CASSQQTSREETQYF. Written as DNA, the CDR3 is TGTGCCAGCAGTCAACAGACTAGCAGAGAAGAGACCCAGTACTTC. Filled out from reference TRBV2 and TRBJ2-5, the complete variable domain reads EPEVTQTPSHQVTQMGQEVILRCVPISNHLYFYWYRQILGQKVEFLVSFYNNEISEKSEIFDDQFSVERPDGSNFTLKIRSTKLEDSAMYFCASSQQTSREETQYFGPGTRLLVL.

V is TRBV6-5 and J is TRBJ1-2; D is possibly TRBD1 (5 bases). Germline values: CDR1 MNHEY, CDR2 SVGAGI. Trimming pared 0 bases from V and 0 bases from J, leaving 8 bases between. The CDR3 totals 15 residues. CDR3 nucleotide sequence: TGTGCCAGCAGTTACTCCAGGGAGGCTAACTATGGCTACACCTTC. The encoded protein is CASSYSREANYGYTF.

The chain combines TRBV5-6 with TRBJ2-2; 7 bases map to TRBD2. Germline CDR1 SGHDT, CDR2 YYEEEE. The CDR3 sequence is 16 residues long. Losses at the gene ends were 4 bases for V and 4 bases for J; bases not matched to a gene: 10. CDR3 DNA sequence: TGTGCCAGCAGCGATTTGGGCGGGAGTCTCACCGGGGAGCTGTTTTTT. Translating gives CASSDLGGSLTGELFF.

J is TRBJ2-7 and V is TRBV5-6; D possibly corresponds to TRBD1 (5 bases). Per germline, CDR1 SGHDT and CDR2 YYEEEE. The CDR3 consists of 15 residues. The ends were cut back, 3 bases at V and 1 base at J, with 14 bases in the middle. CDR3 bases: TGTGCCAGCAGCTACCCGACAGACCGATCCTACGAGCAGTACTTC. Translation: CASSYPTDRSYEQYF.

The rearrangement uses TRBV29-1 and TRBJ2-7; 15 nucleotides agree with TRBD2. Germline V CDR1 and CDR2: SQVTM, ANQGSEA. The CDR3 contains 13 residues. V shed 6 bases and J 4 bases; nucleotides not matched to a gene: 1. Here the CDR3 DNA reads TGCAGCGTCGGACTAGCGGGAGGGTACGAGCAGTACTTC. Translated, it gives CSVGLAGGYEQYF.

V and J are TRBV6-1 and TRBJ2-5, with TRBD2 identical over 10 bases. Germline values: CDR1 MNHNS, CDR2 SASEGT. CDR3 length: 15 amino acids. Trimming at V came to 4 bases and at J to 1 base, leaving 3 bases not matched to a gene. The CDR3 DNA follows: TGTGCCAGCAGTGTACTAGCGGGAAGCCAAGAGACCCAGTACTTC. This encodes CASSVLAGSQETQYF.

This clone was found once. V is TRBV30 and J is TRBJ1-4, with TRBD1 identical over 11 bases. CDR1 and CDR2 (germline): GTSNPN, SVGIG (reference sequence). Trimming removed 4 bases from V and 1 base from J; junction bases left unmatched: 8. The length of the CDR3 is 17 residues. CDR3 sequence: CAWMVTGQGVTNEKLFF. Here the CDR3 DNA reads TGTGCCTGGATGGTAACGGGACAGGGGGTAACTAATGAAAAACTGTTTTTT.

The V and J genes are TRBV19 and TRBJ2-1, with 9 bases that match TRBD2. The J segment lost 0 bases and the V segment lost 5 bases, leaving 8 bases of the junction unmatched. This CDR3 region has 17 residues. CDR1 is LNHDA, CDR2 SQIVND, per germline (reference sequence). The CDR3 here is CASSASSGRNSYNEQFF. CDR3 bases: TGTGCCAGTAGTGCGTCAAGCGGGAGGAACTCCTACAATGAGCAGTTCTTC.

The chain combines TRBV4-3 with TRBJ2-3, with 8 nucleotides matching TRBD2. CDR1 and CDR2 from the germline V gene are LGHNA and YSLEER. The V segment lost 4 bases and the J segment 4 bases; nucleotides outside the gene matches: 13. This CDR3 is 17 amino acids long. CDR3: CASSLGGSGRGADTQYF. CDR3 in DNA: TGCGCCAGCAGCCTGGGGGGGAGCGGGAGAGGAGCAGATACGCAGTATTTT.

V and J are TRBV5-6 and TRBJ1-5; D perhaps matches TRBD1 (6 bases). Germline V lookup: CDR1 SGHDT, CDR2 YYEEEE. Trimming left V 5 bases short and J 7 bases short, with 16 bases between. This CDR3 is 14 amino acids long. CDR3 in amino acids: CASSSQGMWQPQHF. The CDR3 DNA is TGTGCCAGCAGTTCTCAGGGGATGTGGCAGCCCCAGCATTTT.

The CDR3, as DNA: TGTGCCAGCAGTTATCAGGGGGCCGGCGGGAGCAATCAGCCCCAGCATTTT. Translating gives CASSYQGAGGSNQPQHF. This sequence joins TRBV27 and TRBJ1-5; 8 bases line up with TRBD1. Germline V gene lookup returns CDR1 MNHEY and CDR2 SMNVEV (reference sequence). V shed 4 bases and J 1 base; nucleotides not matched to a gene: 9. The CDR3 has 17 amino acids.

The chain is built from TRBV25-1 and TRBJ1-4; 7 nucleotides match TRBD1. This CDR3 is 16 amino acids long. Germline values: CDR1 MGHDK, CDR2 SYGVNS. The J segment lost 2 bases and the V segment lost 5 bases, leaving 8 bases of the junction unmatched. CDR3 in amino acids: CASSFDRELTNEKLFF. The CDR3 DNA sequence: TGTGCCAGCAGTTTTGACAGGGAATTGACTAATGAAAAACTGTTTTTT.

This chain connects TRBV9 to TRBJ1-1; the match to TRBD1 covers 7 bases. The CDR3 is 16 amino acids. Germline V gene data show CDR1 as SGDLS and CDR2 as YYNGEE. After removal of 0 bases from V and 5 bases from J, the junction contained 10 bases not matched to a gene. The CDR3: CASSVGGSQGRTEAFF. The CDR3 nucleotides are TGTGCCAGCAGCGTAGGGGGTTCACAGGGGAGGACTGAAGCTTTCTTT. The variable domain in full, completed from reference TRBV9 and TRBJ1-1, reads DSGVTQTPKHLITATGQRVTLRCSPRSGDLSVYWYQQSLDQGLQFLIQYYNGEERAKGNILERFSAQQFPDLHSELNLSSLELGDSALYFCASSVGGSQGRTEAFFGQGTRLTVV.

The chain employs TRBV7-9 and TRBJ1-5; the D is unclear. Deletions cut 4 bases from V and 0 bases from J, with 7 bases between. CDR1 is SEHNR, CDR2 FQNEAQ, per germline (reference sequence). The CDR3 covers 14 residues. In nucleotides, the CDR3 is TGTGCCAGCAGCTCCCTAGGTAGCAATCAGCCCCAGCATTTT. This encodes CASSSLGSNQPQHF. The full variable domain, in which reference TRBV7-9 and TRBJ1-5 provide the parts outside the CDR3, is DTGVSQNPRHKITKRGQNVTFRCDPISEHNRLYWYRQTLGQGPEFLTYFQNEAQLEKSRLLSDRFSAERPKGSFSTLEIQRTEQGDSAMYLCASSSLGSNQPQHFGDGTRLSIL.